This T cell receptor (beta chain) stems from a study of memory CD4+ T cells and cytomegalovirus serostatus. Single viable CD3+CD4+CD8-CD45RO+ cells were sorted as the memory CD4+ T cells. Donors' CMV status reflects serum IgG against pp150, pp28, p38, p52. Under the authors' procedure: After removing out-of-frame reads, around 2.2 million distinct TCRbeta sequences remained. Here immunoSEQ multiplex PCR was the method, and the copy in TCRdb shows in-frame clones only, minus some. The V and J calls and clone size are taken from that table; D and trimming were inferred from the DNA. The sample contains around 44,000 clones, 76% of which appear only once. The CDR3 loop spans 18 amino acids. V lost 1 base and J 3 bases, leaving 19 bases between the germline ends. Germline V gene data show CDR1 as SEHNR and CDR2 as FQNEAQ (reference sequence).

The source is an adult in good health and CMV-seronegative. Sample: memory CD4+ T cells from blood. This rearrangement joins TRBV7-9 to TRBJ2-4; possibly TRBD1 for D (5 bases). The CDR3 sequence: CASSLDSAWGRGKNIQYF. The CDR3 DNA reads TGTGCCAGCAGCTTAGACAGCGCGTGGGGTAGGGGCAAAAACATTCAGTACTTC.